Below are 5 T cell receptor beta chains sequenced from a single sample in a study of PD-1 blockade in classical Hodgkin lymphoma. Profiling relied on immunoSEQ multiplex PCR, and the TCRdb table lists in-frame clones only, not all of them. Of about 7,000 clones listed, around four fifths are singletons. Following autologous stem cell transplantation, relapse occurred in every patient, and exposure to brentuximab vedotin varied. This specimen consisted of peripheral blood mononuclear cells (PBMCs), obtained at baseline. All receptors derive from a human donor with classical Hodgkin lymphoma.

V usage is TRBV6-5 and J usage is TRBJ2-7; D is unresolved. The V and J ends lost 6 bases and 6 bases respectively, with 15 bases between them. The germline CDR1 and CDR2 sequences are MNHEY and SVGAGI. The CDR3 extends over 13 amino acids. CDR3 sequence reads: CASRLGRWGEQYF. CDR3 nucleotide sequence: TGTGCCAGCAGGCTCGGGCGGTGGGGCGAGCAGTACTTC.

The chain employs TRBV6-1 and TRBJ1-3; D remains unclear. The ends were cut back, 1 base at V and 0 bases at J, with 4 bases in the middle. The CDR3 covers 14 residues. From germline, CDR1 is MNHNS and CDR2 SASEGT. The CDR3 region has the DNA TGTGCCAGCAGTGAAGGGAGCTCTGGAAACACCATATATTTT. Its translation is CASSEGSSGNTIYF.

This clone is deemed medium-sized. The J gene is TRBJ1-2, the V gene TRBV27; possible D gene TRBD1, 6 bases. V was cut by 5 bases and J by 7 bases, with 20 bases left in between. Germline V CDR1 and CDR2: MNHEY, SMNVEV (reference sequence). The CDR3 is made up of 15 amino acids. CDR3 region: CASSPSGDIVRGYTF. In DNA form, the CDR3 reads TGTGCCAGCAGTCCATCAGGGGATATAGTTCGTGGCTACACCTTC.

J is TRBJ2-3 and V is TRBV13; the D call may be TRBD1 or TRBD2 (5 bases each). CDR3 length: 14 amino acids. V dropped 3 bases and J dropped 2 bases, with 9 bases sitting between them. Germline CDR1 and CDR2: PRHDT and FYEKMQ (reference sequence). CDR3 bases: TGTGCCAGCAGCTTCCCCGGGGCCACAGATACGCAGTATTTT. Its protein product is CASSFPGATDTQYF.

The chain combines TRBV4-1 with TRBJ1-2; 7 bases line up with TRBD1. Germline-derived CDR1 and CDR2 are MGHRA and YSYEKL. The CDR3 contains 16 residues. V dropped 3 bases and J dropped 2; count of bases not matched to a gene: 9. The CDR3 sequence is CASSQARTGWNYGYTF. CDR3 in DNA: TGCGCCAGCAGCCAGGCTCGGACAGGATGGAACTATGGCTACACCTTC.